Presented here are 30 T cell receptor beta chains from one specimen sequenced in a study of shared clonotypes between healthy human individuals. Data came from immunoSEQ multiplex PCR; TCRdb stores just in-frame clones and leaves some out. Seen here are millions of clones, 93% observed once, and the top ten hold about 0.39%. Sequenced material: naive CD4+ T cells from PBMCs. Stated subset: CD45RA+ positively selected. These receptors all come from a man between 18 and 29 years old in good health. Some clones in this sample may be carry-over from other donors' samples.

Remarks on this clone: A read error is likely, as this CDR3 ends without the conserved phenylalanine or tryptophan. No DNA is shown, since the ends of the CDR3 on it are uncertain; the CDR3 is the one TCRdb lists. CDR3: CSARALVRQA. The rearrangement uses TRBV20-1 and TRBJ1-2. Germline CDR1 is DFQATT and CDR2 is SNEGSKA (reference sequence). The CDR3 length equals 10 residues, ends included.

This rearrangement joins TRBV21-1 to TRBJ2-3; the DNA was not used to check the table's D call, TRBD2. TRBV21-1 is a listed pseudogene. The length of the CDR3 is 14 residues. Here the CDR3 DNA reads TGTGCCAGCAGCAAAGCTGCCGGGAGGTCGGCGCAGTATTTT. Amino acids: CASSKAAGRSAQYF.

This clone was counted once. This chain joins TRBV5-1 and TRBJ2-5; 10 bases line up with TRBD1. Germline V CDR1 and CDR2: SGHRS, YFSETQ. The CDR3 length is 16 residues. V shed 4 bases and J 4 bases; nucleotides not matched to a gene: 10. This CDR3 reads CASSSIPGTGVETQYF. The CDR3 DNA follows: TGCGCCAGCAGCAGCATCCCCGGGACAGGGGTAGAGACCCAGTACTTC.

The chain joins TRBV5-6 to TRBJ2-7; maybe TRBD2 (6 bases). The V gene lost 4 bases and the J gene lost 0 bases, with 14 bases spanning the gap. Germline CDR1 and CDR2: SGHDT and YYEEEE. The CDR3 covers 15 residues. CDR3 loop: CASSPTSGPSYEQYF. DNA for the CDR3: TGTGCCAGCAGCCCAACCAGCGGGCCCTCCTACGAGCAGTACTTC.

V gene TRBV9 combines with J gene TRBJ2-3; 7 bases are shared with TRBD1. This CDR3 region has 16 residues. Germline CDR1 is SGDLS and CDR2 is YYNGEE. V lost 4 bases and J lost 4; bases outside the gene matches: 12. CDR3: CASSPLVRGLADTQYF. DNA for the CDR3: TGTGCCAGCAGCCCTTTGGTTAGGGGGCTGGCAGATACGCAGTATTTT.

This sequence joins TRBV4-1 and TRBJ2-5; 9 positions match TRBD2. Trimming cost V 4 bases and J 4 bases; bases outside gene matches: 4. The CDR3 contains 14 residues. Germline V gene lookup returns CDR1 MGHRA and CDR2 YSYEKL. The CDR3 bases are TGCGCCAGCAGCCTATGGACTAGCGTAGAGACCCAGTACTTC. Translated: CASSLWTSVETQYF.

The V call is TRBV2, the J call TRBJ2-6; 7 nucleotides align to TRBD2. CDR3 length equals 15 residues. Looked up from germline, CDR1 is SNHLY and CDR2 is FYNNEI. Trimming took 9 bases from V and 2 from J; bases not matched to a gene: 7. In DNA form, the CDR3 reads TGTGCCAGTTTGAGTGCGGGAGCTGGGGCCAACGTCCTGACTTTC. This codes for CASLSAGAGANVLTF.

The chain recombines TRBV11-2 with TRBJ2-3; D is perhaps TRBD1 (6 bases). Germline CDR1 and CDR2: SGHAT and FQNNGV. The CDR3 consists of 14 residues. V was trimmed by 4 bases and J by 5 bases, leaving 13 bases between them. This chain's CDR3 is CASSSGTSVDTQYF. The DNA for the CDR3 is TGTGCCAGCAGCTCCGGGACATCCGTAGATACGCAGTATTTT.

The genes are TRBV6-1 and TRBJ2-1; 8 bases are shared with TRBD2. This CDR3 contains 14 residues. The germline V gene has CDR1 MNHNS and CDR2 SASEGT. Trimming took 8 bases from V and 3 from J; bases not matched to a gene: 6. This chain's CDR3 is CASAGGEDYNEQFF. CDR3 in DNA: TGTGCCAGCGCCGGGGGGGAGGACTACAATGAGCAGTTCTTC.

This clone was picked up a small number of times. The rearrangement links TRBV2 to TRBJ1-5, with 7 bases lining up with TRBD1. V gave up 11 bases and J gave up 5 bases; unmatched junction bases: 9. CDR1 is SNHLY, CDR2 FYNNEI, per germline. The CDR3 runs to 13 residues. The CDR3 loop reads CAGQTQGDQPQHF. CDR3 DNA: TGTGCCGGCCAGACGCAGGGGGATCAGCCCCAGCATTTT.

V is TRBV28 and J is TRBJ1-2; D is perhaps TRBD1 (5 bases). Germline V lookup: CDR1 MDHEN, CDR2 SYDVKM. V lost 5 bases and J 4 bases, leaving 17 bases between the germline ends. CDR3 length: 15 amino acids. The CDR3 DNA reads TGTGCCAGCAGTCCCCATTCTGGGGCGGGCTATGGCTACACCTTC. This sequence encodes CASSPHSGAGYGYTF.

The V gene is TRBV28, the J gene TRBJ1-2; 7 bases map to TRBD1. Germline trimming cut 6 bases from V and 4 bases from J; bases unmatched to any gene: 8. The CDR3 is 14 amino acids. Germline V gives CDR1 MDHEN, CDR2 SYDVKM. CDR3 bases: TGTGCCAGCAGCTCAGGGGGTTCTTTCTATGGCTACACCTTC. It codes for CASSSGGSFYGYTF.

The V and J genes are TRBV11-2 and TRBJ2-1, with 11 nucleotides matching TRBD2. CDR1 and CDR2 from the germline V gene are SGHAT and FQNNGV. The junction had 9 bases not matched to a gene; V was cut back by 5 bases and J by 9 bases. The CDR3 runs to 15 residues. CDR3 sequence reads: CASSPDPSGRTEQFF. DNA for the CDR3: TGTGCCAGCAGCCCGGATCCTAGCGGGAGGACTGAGCAGTTCTTC.

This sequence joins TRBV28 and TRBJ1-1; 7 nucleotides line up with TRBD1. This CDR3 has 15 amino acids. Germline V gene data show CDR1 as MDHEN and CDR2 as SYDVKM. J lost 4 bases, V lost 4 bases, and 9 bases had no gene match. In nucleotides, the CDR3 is TGTGCCAGCAGTTCCTCCAAGGGGGCCGGCACTGAAGCTTTCTTT. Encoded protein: CASSSSKGAGTEAFF. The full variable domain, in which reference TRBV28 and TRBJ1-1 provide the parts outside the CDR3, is DVKVTQSSRYLVKRTGEKVFLECVQDMDHENMFWYRQDPGLGLRLIYFSYDVKMKEKGDIPEGYSVSREKKERFSLILESASTNQTSMYLCASSSSKGAGTEAFFGQGTRLTVV.

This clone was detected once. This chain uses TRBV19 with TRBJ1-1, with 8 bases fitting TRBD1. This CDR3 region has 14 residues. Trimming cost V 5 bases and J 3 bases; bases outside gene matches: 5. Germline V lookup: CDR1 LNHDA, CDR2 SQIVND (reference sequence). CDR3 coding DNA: TGTGCCAGTAGTCCCGGACAGGGTTACACTGAAGCTTTCTTT. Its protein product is CASSPGQGYTEAFF.

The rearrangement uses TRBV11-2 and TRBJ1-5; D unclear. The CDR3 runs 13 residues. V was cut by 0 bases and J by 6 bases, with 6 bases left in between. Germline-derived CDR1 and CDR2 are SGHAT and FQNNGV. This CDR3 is CASSLEWRQPQHF. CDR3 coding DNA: TGTGCCAGCAGCTTAGAATGGCGTCAGCCCCAGCATTTT.

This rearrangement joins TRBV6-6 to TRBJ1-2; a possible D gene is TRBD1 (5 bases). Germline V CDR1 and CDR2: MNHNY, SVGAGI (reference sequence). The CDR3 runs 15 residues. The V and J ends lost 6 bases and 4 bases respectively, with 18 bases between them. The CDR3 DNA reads TGTGCCAGCAGGCCTCCGGGACGGAACCTCTATGGCTACACCTTC. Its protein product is CASRPPGRNLYGYTF.

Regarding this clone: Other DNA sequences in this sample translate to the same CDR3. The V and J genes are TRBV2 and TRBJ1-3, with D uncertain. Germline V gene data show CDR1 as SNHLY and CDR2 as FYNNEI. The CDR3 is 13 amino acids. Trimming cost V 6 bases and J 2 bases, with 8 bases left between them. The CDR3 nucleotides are TGTGCCAGCAGCCGAGAAACTGGAAACACCATATATTTT. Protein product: CASSRETGNTIYF.

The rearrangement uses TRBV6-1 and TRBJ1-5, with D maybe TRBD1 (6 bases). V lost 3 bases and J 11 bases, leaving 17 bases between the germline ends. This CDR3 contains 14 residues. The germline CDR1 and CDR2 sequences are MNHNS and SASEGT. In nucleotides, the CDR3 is TGTGCCAGCAGTGAGTTGGGGGCGCAGAAGGCCCAGCATTTT. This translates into CASSELGAQKAQHF.

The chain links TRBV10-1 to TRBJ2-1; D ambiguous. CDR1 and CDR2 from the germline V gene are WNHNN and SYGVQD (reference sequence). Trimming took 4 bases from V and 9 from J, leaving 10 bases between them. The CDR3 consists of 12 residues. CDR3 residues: CASSASGLEQFF. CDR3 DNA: TGCGCCAGCAGTGCCTCGGGTCTTGAGCAGTTCTTC.

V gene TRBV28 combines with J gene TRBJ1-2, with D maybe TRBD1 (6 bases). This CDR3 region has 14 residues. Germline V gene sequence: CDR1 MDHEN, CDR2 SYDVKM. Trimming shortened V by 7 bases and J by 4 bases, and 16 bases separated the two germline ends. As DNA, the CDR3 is TGTGCCAGCACCCTAGGGGGAGGAGCCTATGGCTACACCTTC. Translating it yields CASTLGGGAYGYTF.

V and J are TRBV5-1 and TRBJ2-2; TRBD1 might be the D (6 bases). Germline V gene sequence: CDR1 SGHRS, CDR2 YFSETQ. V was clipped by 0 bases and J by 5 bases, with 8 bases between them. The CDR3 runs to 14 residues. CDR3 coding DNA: TGCGCCAGCAGCTTGGAAGGACAGACCGGGGAGCTGTTTTTT. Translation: CASSLEGQTGELFF.

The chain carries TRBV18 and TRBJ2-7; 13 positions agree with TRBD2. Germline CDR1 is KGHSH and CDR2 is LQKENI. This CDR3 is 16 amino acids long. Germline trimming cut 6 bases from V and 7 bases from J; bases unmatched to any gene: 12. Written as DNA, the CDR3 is TGTGCCAGCTCGCCAAGACTAGCGGGAGGAGATGGGGAGCAGTACTTC. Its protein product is CASSPRLAGGDGEQYF.

This CDR3 reads CASSGEWGQGTLYEQYF. In DNA, the CDR3 is TGTGCCAGCAGTGGGGAGTGGGGACAGGGGACCCTCTACGAGCAGTACTTC. The chain joins TRBV28 to TRBJ2-7, with 10 nucleotides matching TRBD1. The CDR3 runs to 17 residues. The germline gives CDR1 MDHEN, CDR2 SYDVKM. V gave up 5 bases and J gave up 3 bases; unmatched junction bases: 13.

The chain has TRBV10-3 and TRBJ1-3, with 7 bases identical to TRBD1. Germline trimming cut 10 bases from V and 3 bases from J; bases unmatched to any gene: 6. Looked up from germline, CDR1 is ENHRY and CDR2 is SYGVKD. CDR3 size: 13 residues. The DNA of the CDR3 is TGTGCCACCGCGACAGGGTATGGAAACACCATATATTTT. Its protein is CATATGYGNTIYF.

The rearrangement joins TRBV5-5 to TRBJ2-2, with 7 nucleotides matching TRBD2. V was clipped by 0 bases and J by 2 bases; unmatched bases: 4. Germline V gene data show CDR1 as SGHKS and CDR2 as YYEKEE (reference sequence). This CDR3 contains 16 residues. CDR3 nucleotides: TGTGCCAGCAGCTTGGTAACGGGAGGCAACACCGGGGAGCTGTTTTTT. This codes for CASSLVTGGNTGELFF.

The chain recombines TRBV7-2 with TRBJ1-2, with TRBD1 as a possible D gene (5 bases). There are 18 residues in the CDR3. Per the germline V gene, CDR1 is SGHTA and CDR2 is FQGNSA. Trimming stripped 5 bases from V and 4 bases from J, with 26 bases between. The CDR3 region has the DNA TGTGCCAGCAGCCTAAAAACCTCCAATTGGGGGATGGGCTATGGCTACACCTTC. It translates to CASSLKTSNWGMGYGYTF.

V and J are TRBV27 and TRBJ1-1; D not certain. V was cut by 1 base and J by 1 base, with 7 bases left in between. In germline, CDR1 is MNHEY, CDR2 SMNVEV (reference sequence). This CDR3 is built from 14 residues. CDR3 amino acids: CASSLLSGNTEAFF. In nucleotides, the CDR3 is TGTGCCAGCAGTTTATTGTCGGGGAACACTGAAGCTTTCTTT.

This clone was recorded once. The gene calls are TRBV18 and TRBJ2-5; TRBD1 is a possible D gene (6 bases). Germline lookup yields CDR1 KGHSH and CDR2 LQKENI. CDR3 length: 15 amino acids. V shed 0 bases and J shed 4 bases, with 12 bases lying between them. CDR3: CASSPPGAAGETQYF. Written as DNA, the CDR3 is TGTGCCAGCTCACCACCGGGGGCGGCGGGAGAGACCCAGTACTTC.

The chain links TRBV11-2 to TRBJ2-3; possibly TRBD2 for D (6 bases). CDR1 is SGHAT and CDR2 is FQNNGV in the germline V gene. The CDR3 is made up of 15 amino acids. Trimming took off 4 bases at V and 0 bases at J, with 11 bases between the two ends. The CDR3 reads CASSSPSVSTDTQYF. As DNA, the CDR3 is TGTGCCAGCAGCTCCCCTAGCGTAAGCACAGATACGCAGTATTTT.